These 12 T cell receptor beta chains share one sample of origin, sequenced in a study of T cell repertoires in cytomegalovirus infection. These TCRs' antigens remain unknown. Each CDR3 protein is one row after TCRdb ran MiXCR on the reads. The profile shows about 160,000 distinct CDR3 sequences, roughly 21% of them singletons. The sample was CD8+ T cells from cultured PBMCs, taken from culture after CMV antigen stimulation. The receptor source for this set is a human donor in good health (CMV status not recorded). Some clones in this sample may be carry-over from other donors' samples.

This rearrangement joins TRBV7-2 to TRBJ1-5, with D unclear. The germline V gene has CDR1 SGHTA and CDR2 FQGNSA. The V end was cut by 2 bases, the J end by 5 bases, with 10 bases between. The CDR3 loop spans 14 amino acids. The CDR3 DNA is TGTGCCAGCAGCTTAAATGTCGTGGATCAGCCCCAGCATTTT. Translation gives CASSLNVVDQPQHF.

In its sample, this clonotype was seen a few times. The chain couples TRBV6-5 to TRBJ2-7; 15 positions agree with TRBD2. Germline V gene sequence: CDR1 MNHEY, CDR2 SVGAGI. CDR3 length: 18 amino acids. With 1 base clipped from V and 3 bases from J, the junction kept 7 bases outside the gene matches. The CDR3 reads CASSYYGTSGGFNYEQYF. Written as DNA, the CDR3 is TGTGCCAGCAGTTACTACGGGACTAGCGGGGGGTTCAACTACGAGCAGTACTTC.

This chain links TRBV19 with TRBJ2-7; D is ambiguous. Germline lookup yields CDR1 LNHDA and CDR2 SQIVND (reference sequence). V lost 3 bases, J lost 3 bases, and 9 bases lay in between. The CDR3 loop spans 13 amino acids. The CDR3 nucleotides read TGTGCCAGTAGTATGGCCAGTTACTACGAGCAGTACTTC. Translated: CASSMASYYEQYF.

V and J are TRBV7-2 and TRBJ2-2, with 10 positions matching TRBD1. Germline trimming cut 5 bases from V and 0 bases from J; bases unmatched to any gene: 9. Germline-derived CDR1 and CDR2 are SGHTA and FQGNSA. This CDR3 is built from 18 residues. The CDR3, as DNA: TGTGCCAGCAGCCGGGACAGGGGAGGTATCGCGAACACCGGGGAGCTGTTTTTT. Translation: CASSRDRGGIANTGELFF.

The chain has TRBV7-2 and TRBJ2-6, with 8 nucleotides matching TRBD1. The CDR3 is made up of 16 amino acids. The ends lost 5 bases at V and 2 bases at J; junction bases unmatched: 5. Looked up from germline, CDR1 is SGHTA and CDR2 is FQGNSA. The CDR3 protein is CASSGIQGAGANVLTF. In DNA form, the CDR3 reads TGTGCCAGCAGCGGAATACAGGGGGCTGGGGCCAACGTCCTGACTTTC.

The J gene is TRBJ1-6, the V gene TRBV4-1, with D uncertain. Trimming cost V 2 bases and J 4 bases, with 9 bases left between them. The CDR3 consists of 15 residues. Germline V lookup: CDR1 MGHRA, CDR2 YSYEKL. CDR3 loop: CASSQNSAYNSPLHF. Here the CDR3 DNA reads TGCGCCAGCAGCCAAAACAGTGCATATAATTCACCCCTCCACTTT.

This clonotype was picked up a small number of times. The chain employs TRBV7-8 and TRBJ1-5; TRBD1 matches 9 bases. Losses at the gene ends were 5 bases for V and 7 bases for J; bases not matched to a gene: 9. The CDR3 consists of 15 residues. Germline CDR1 reads SGHVS; CDR2 reads FQNEAQ. In nucleotides, the CDR3 is TGTGCCAGCAGCCCAGGAGGGACAGGGAACCAGCCCCAGCATTTT. Translation gives CASSPGGTGNQPQHF.

This clonotype was observed a single time. The CDR3 region is CASSYTGSGNTGELFF. CDR3 in DNA: TGTGCCAGCAGTTATACAGGGAGTGGGAACACCGGGGAGCTGTTTTTT. This chain links TRBV6-5 with TRBJ2-2, with D possibly matching TRBD1 (6 bases). There are 16 residues in the CDR3. The germline V and J ends were trimmed by 3 bases and 1 base, with 12 bases remaining between them. CDR1 and CDR2 (germline): MNHEY, SVGAGI.

The rearrangement uses TRBV6-2 or TRBV6-3 and TRBJ1-5; D possibly corresponds to TRBD1 (5 bases). V lost 6 bases and J 3 bases, leaving 15 bases between the germline ends. The germline CDR1 and CDR2 sequences are MNHEY and SVGEGT. This CDR3 is built from 15 residues. The CDR3, as DNA: TGTGCCAGCAGCCTCCGGGACGGCCACAATCAGCCCCAGCATTTT. Translation gives CASSLRDGHNQPQHF.

This clonotype showed up just a few times. The rearrangement links TRBV12-3 or TRBV12-4 to TRBJ2-1, with TRBD2 matching 8 bases. This CDR3 is built from 14 residues. With V trimmed by 6 bases and J by 2 bases, 3 bases remained unmatched. The chain's CDR3 is CASSEGLAYNEQFF. DNA of the CDR3: TGTGCCAGCAGCGAGGGACTAGCCTACAATGAGCAGTTCTTC.

This clonotype has just a few counts. This rearrangement joins TRBV7-9 to TRBJ2-5; D may match TRBD1 or TRBD2 (5 bases each). CDR1 and CDR2 (germline): SEHNR, FQNEAQ (reference sequence). V shed 6 bases and J shed 1 base, with 12 bases lying between them. The length of the CDR3 is 14 residues. In DNA, the CDR3 is TGTGCCAGCAGACCTACGGGGACCCAAGAGACCCAGTACTTC. Residues: CASRPTGTQETQYF.

This clonotype was picked up a small number of times. The chain carries TRBV7-8 and TRBJ1-4; TRBD1 might be the D (6 bases). V was shortened by 3 bases and J by 11 bases, with 22 bases between the two germline ends. In germline, CDR1 is SGHVS, CDR2 FQNEAQ. This CDR3 has 16 residues. The CDR3 nucleotides read TGTGCCAGCAGCTTCCACAGGGCCCCGGAGGATCGGAAACTGTTTTTT. It is translated as CASSFHRAPEDRKLFF.